What follows are 32 T cell receptor beta chains derived from one specimen sequenced in a study of naive and memory T cell subsets. Their cognate antigens are unknown. The beta constant-region primer was an equimolar mix of two oligonucleotides covering TRBC1 and TRBC2. The ligated cDNA underwent four PCR rounds using SP2 and nested alpha and beta constant-region primers. TCRdb fed the UMI-ligation and nested PCR reads into MiXCR, producing one record per CDR3 protein. The sample records roughly 150,000 distinct CDR3 sequences, 15% to 25% being singletons. General study results and limits: A few larger clonotypes appeared in naive repertoires, especially CD8, possibly memory cells re-expressing CD45RA.

The sequencing input was naive CD8+ T cells from blood. The receptor source for this set is a human donor in good health.

The CDR3 nucleotides read TGTGCCAGCAGTCACCGGGACAGGGGCCCTGGGGCCAACGTCCTGACTTTC. This encodes CASSHRDRGPGANVLTF. The genes are TRBV12-3 or TRBV12-4 and TRBJ2-6, with TRBD1 matching 10 bases. Trimming took 5 bases from V and 2 from J; bases not matched to a gene: 6. CDR3 length equals 17 residues.

This chain connects TRBV7-8 to TRBJ1-2, with 8 bases that match TRBD1. The germline V gene encodes CDR1 SGHVS and CDR2 FQNEAQ. The V and J ends lost 2 bases and 2 bases, in that order; junction bases with no gene match: 10. This CDR3 is built from 17 residues. CDR3 sequence reads: CASSLSPSRDRNYGYTF. CDR3 coding DNA: TGTGCCAGCAGCTTATCCCCCTCCAGGGACAGGAACTATGGCTACACCTTC. The full variable domain, completed using reference TRBV7-8 and TRBJ1-2, is GAGVSQSPRYKVAKRGQDVALRCDPISGHVSLFWYQQALGQGPEFLTYFQNEAQLDKSGLPSDRFFAERPEGSVSTLKIQRTQQEDSAVYLCASSLSPSRDRNYGYTFGSGTRLTVV.

V is TRBV14 and J is TRBJ2-1; 10 nucleotides match TRBD2. CDR1 is SGHDN, CDR2 FVKESK, per germline. This CDR3 contains 15 residues. V trimming: 2 bases; J trimming: 9 bases; junction bases outside the gene matches: 7. Here the CDR3 DNA reads TGTGCCAGCAGCCAACTAGCGGGAGAGGGGATTGAGCAGTTCTTC. Translated: CASSQLAGEGIEQFF.

This chain connects TRBV28 to TRBJ2-5, with 7 positions matching TRBD2. The CDR3 sequence is 14 residues long. Germline V gene lookup returns CDR1 MDHEN and CDR2 SYDVKM. The V and J ends lost 8 bases and 6 bases, in that order; junction bases with no gene match: 12. Here the CDR3 reads CASGSGGGPQTQYF. The CDR3 DNA is TGTGCCAGCGGTTCTGGGGGAGGGCCGCAGACCCAGTACTTC.

CDR3 loop: CASSPRPRNYYNEQFF. The CDR3 bases are TGTGCCAGCAGTCCTCGCCCCCGAAATTACTACAATGAGCAGTTCTTC. The chain employs TRBV12-3 or TRBV12-4 and TRBJ2-1; no clear D. Trimming stripped 5 bases from V and 3 bases from J, with 17 bases between. The CDR3 loop spans 16 amino acids.

The chain carries TRBV3-1 and TRBJ2-1; D tentatively reads TRBD1 or TRBD2 (7 bases each). Looked up from germline, CDR1 is LGHDT and CDR2 is YNNKEL (reference sequence). Trimming cost V 0 bases and J 9 bases, with 21 bases left between them. This CDR3 spans 17 amino acids. The DNA for the CDR3 is TGTGCCAGCAGCCAAGATACAGGGCAGGGGGAGGGTGGTGAGCAGTTCTTC. It codes for CASSQDTGQGEGGEQFF.

This clonotype was seen more than once but under ten times. The V gene is TRBV29-1, the J gene TRBJ2-7, with D possibly being TRBD2 (5 bases). CDR1 is SQVTM and CDR2 is ANQGSEA in the germline V gene. Trimming stripped 6 bases from V and 2 bases from J, with 14 bases between. The length of the CDR3 is 13 residues. CDR3 residues: CSVYASGTYEQYF. The CDR3 DNA follows: TGCAGCGTGTATGCAAGCGGAACCTACGAGCAGTACTTC.

Only a few counts were recorded for this clonotype. This chain uses TRBV12-3 or TRBV12-4 with TRBJ2-1, with 8 positions matching TRBD1. The V and J ends lost 9 bases and 9 bases, in that order; junction bases with no gene match: 16. The CDR3 covers 15 residues. CDR3 in amino acids: CASLPGDRGYGEQFF. CDR3 DNA: TGTGCCAGTTTACCGGGCGACAGGGGTTATGGTGAGCAGTTCTTC.

V is TRBV13 and J is TRBJ2-7, with TRBD2 identical over 7 bases. Germline V gives CDR1 PRHDT, CDR2 FYEKMQ (reference sequence). J gave up 1 base and V 5 bases, and 8 bases lay outside the gene matches. The CDR3 runs 15 residues. CDR3 coding DNA: TGTGCCAGCAGCGGTGGAGGCGGGGGTTCCTACGAGCAGTACTTC. This gives the protein CASSGGGGGSYEQYF. Combining the CDR3 with reference TRBV13 and TRBJ2-7 gives the whole variable domain AAGVIQSPRHLIKEKRETATLKCYPIPRHDTVYWYQQGPGQDPQFLISFYEKMQSDKGSIPDRFSAQQFSDYHSELNMSSLELGDSALYFCASSGGGGGSYEQYFGPGTRLTVT.

This clonotype was detected only a few times. The chain employs TRBV29-1 and TRBJ2-7; 7 bases line up with TRBD1. CDR3 length equals 17 residues. Germline-derived CDR1 and CDR2 are SQVTM and ANQGSEA. The J segment lost 3 bases and the V segment lost 0 bases, leaving 14 bases of the junction unmatched. CDR3 in DNA: TGCAGCGTTGAAGAGGTCCCGAAATTAGGGACAGACTACGAGCAGTACTTC. The encoded protein is CSVEEVPKLGTDYEQYF.

This clonotype showed up just a few times. The V gene is TRBV20-1, the J gene TRBJ1-2; a possible D gene is TRBD1 (6 bases). The CDR3 has 15 amino acids. Germline assignment: CDR1 DFQATT and CDR2 SNEGSKA (reference sequence). Trimming pared 0 bases from V and 2 bases from J, leaving 13 bases between. The CDR3 loop is CSAREGAGQNYGYTF. CDR3 DNA: TGCAGTGCTAGAGAGGGGGCCGGACAGAACTATGGCTACACCTTC.

This chain uses TRBV28 with TRBJ2-6; either TRBD1 or TRBD2 may supply D (5 bases each). The CDR3 contains 16 residues. Germline CDR1 and CDR2: MDHEN and SYDVKM. Trimming removed 7 bases at V and 2 bases at J, with 15 bases between. The CDR3: CASTGPRGTGANVLTF. For the CDR3, the DNA is TGTGCCAGCACGGGACCCCGAGGGACTGGGGCCAACGTCCTGACTTTC.

The chain is built from TRBV20-1 and TRBJ2-1; D gene uncertain. Deletions cut 1 base from V and 1 base from J, with 14 bases between. Germline V gene data show CDR1 as DFQATT and CDR2 as SNEGSKA (reference sequence). This CDR3 has 16 residues. CDR3 in amino acids: CSARVLASSSYNEQFF. For the CDR3, the DNA is TGCAGTGCTAGAGTGTTAGCATCCAGTTCCTACAATGAGCAGTTCTTC.

This clonotype was seen more than once but under ten times. This sequence joins TRBV29-1 and TRBJ2-1, with TRBD2 identical over 8 bases. This CDR3 region has 15 residues. From germline, CDR1 is SQVTM and CDR2 ANQGSEA. The ends lost 3 bases at V and 0 bases at J; junction bases unmatched: 4. The CDR3 nucleotides are TGCAGCGTTGAGGGCGGGGGGCACTCCTACAATGAGCAGTTCTTC. Amino acid sequence: CSVEGGGHSYNEQFF.

There are a few counts of this clonotype. The V call is TRBV12-3 or TRBV12-4, the J call TRBJ2-7; D may be TRBD1 (5 bases). CDR3 length equals 14 residues. V lost 2 bases, J lost 3 bases, and 11 bases lay in between. Written as DNA, the CDR3 is TGTGCCAGCAGTTTATCCGCAGGGTACTACGAGCAGTACTTC. This encodes CASSLSAGYYEQYF.

The chain has TRBV6-5 and TRBJ2-7; 8 positions match TRBD1. Per the germline V gene, CDR1 is MNHEY and CDR2 is SVGAGI. The length of the CDR3 is 15 residues. The V and J ends lost 5 bases and 6 bases, in that order; junction bases with no gene match: 12. The CDR3 DNA reads as TGTGCCAGCAGTCTCAGGGGGCTCGGATTCGGCGAGCAGTACTTC. Residues: CASSLRGLGFGEQYF.

This clonotype was seen a handful of times. The rearrangement uses TRBV29-1 and TRBJ2-1, with TRBD2 matching over 14 bases. Trimming at V came to 7 bases and at J to 4 bases, leaving 9 bases not matched to a gene. Per the germline V gene, CDR1 is SQVTM and CDR2 is ANQGSEA. The CDR3 consists of 16 residues. The CDR3 reads CSAAGTSGRQYNEQFF. The CDR3 DNA sequence: TGCAGCGCTGCCGGGACTAGCGGGAGACAATACAATGAGCAGTTCTTC.

The chain recombines TRBV28 with TRBJ1-5, with D maybe TRBD1 (5 bases). The CDR3 runs 16 residues. The ends were cut back, 6 bases at V and 9 bases at J, with 24 bases in the middle. Germline V gene data show CDR1 as MDHEN and CDR2 as SYDVKM. CDR3 sequence (DNA): TGTGCCAGCAGCACGATGTGGGGGATGGAATCAGGGCCCCAGCATTTT. This sequence encodes CASSTMWGMESGPQHF. The full variable domain, its missing parts supplied by reference TRBV28 and TRBJ1-5, is DVKVTQSSRYLVKRTGEKVFLECVQDMDHENMFWYRQDPGLGLRLIYFSYDVKMKEKGDIPEGYSVSREKKERFSLILESASTNQTSMYLCASSTMWGMESGPQHFGDGTRLSIL.

J is TRBJ2-7 and V is TRBV10-2; 7 bases fit TRBD2. Trimming at V came to 0 bases and at J to 6 bases, leaving 8 bases not matched to a gene. Germline loops: CDR1 WSHSY, CDR2 SAAADI. This CDR3 is 15 amino acids long. The CDR3 loop is CASSESVSGVGEQYF. DNA for the CDR3: TGCGCCAGCAGTGAGTCAGTCAGCGGGGTTGGCGAGCAGTACTTC.

This clonotype appeared a few times. The J gene is TRBJ2-3, the V gene TRBV5-1, with D perhaps matching TRBD1 (6 bases). CDR1 and CDR2 (germline): SGHRS, YFSETQ. This CDR3 comprises 16 residues. V was clipped by 2 bases and J by 2 bases, with 15 bases between them. This CDR3 reads CASSFEGERNTDTQYF. The CDR3 nucleotides read TGCGCCAGCAGCTTCGAGGGGGAGCGAAACACAGATACGCAGTATTTT. The complete variable domain, with remaining parts taken from reference TRBV5-1 and TRBJ2-3, reads KAGVTQTPRYLIKTRGQQVTLSCSPISGHRSVSWYQQTPGQGLQFLFEYFSETQRNKGNFPGRFSGRQFSNSRSEMNVSTLELGDSALYLCASSFEGERNTDTQYFGPGTRLTVL.

The rearrangement joins TRBV29-1 to TRBJ1-1, with a possible D match to TRBD1 (5 bases). CDR1 and CDR2 (germline): SQVTM, ANQGSEA. The CDR3 contains 12 residues. The chain's CDR3 is CSGHGGGTEAFF. The CDR3 DNA is TGCAGTGGTCACGGGGGTGGCACTGAAGCTTTCTTT.

This clonotype was counted only a few times. This chain joins TRBV29-1 and TRBJ2-7, with 8 bases that match TRBD1. The CDR3 totals 13 residues. Looked up from germline, CDR1 is SQVTM and CDR2 is ANQGSEA. V lost 5 bases, J lost 6 bases, and 9 bases stayed unmatched. The CDR3 spells CSVTTGETAEQYF. In nucleotides, the CDR3 is TGCAGCGTTACGACAGGGGAGACGGCCGAGCAGTACTTC.

This clonotype was counted a few times. The J gene is TRBJ2-1, the V gene TRBV9; 7 positions agree with TRBD1. The V and J ends lost 2 bases and 6 bases, in that order; junction bases with no gene match: 8. CDR3 length equals 15 residues. The V gene's germline CDR1 is SGDLS and CDR2 YYNGEE. CDR3 residues: CASSVDQGGGNEQFF. In DNA, the CDR3 is TGTGCCAGCAGCGTCGACCAAGGGGGCGGCAATGAGCAGTTCTTC.

V gene TRBV12-3 or TRBV12-4 combines with J gene TRBJ1-4; D is undetermined. This CDR3 has 14 amino acids. Trimming took off 2 bases at V and 7 bases at J, with 11 bases between the two ends. In DNA, the CDR3 is TGTGCCAGCAGTTTAAGACCGGGAGGTGAAAAACTGTTTTTT. Its translation is CASSLRPGGEKLFF.

The chain uses TRBV6-5 and TRBJ2-7; D is uncertain. Per germline, CDR1 MNHEY and CDR2 SVGAGI. The length of the CDR3 is 13 residues. V lost 0 bases, J lost 2 bases, and 5 bases lay in between. The CDR3 spells CASSYSRTYEQYF. DNA of the CDR3: TGTGCCAGCAGTTACTCTCGCACCTACGAGCAGTACTTC.

This chain connects TRBV4-3 to TRBJ2-1, with 12 bases aligning to TRBD2. With V trimmed by 0 bases and J by 1 base, 4 bases remained unmatched. The length of the CDR3 is 18 residues. Germline CDR1 is LGHNA and CDR2 is YSLEER. The CDR3 loop reads CASSQDLGLAGSYNEQFF. CDR3 coding DNA: TGCGCCAGCAGCCAAGATCTCGGACTAGCGGGGTCCTACAATGAGCAGTTCTTC.

This clonotype was observed at least ten times. This chain joins TRBV27 and TRBJ1-3, with 8 bases fitting TRBD1. The CDR3 covers 18 residues. The V gene end was trimmed by 1 base and the J gene end by 0 bases; junction bases not matched to a gene: 8. Germline-derived CDR1 and CDR2 are MNHEY and SMNVEV (reference sequence). In DNA, the CDR3 is TGTGCCAGCAGTTTATACCCCCCGGACAGGGACTCTGGAAACACCATATATTTT. Its translation is CASSLYPPDRDSGNTIYF.

This clonotype has more than one count but fewer than ten. The chain employs TRBV19 and TRBJ2-1, with D tentatively TRBD1 or TRBD2 (5 bases each). V gave up 3 bases and J gave up 10 bases, with 10 bases separating them. Germline V CDR1 and CDR2: LNHDA, SQIVND (reference sequence). The length of the CDR3 is 12 residues. CDR3 nucleotides: TGTGCCAGTAGTATTGGGGGAACCGAGCAGTTCTTC. Its translation is CASSIGGTEQFF.

The chain has TRBV6-5 and TRBJ1-5, with 9 bases lining up with TRBD1. V gave up 6 bases and J gave up 7 bases; unmatched junction bases: 7. There are 14 residues in the CDR3. Germline assignment: CDR1 MNHEY and CDR2 SVGAGI. The CDR3 loop is CASRAGTGRQPQHF. CDR3 in DNA: TGTGCCAGCAGGGCCGGGACAGGGAGGCAGCCCCAGCATTTT.

In this sample, this clonotype turned up a few times. The V call is TRBV2, the J call TRBJ2-5; D perhaps matches TRBD2 (7 bases). The germline CDR1 and CDR2 sequences are SNHLY and FYNNEI. This CDR3 is built from 14 residues. The V and J ends lost 2 bases and 5 bases respectively, with 12 bases between them. DNA of the CDR3: TGTGCCAGCAGTGAAACGGGGGGCCTGGAGACCCAGTACTTC. The encoded protein is CASSETGGLETQYF.

This clonotype was picked up a small number of times. The chain couples TRBV18 to TRBJ2-1; 9 nucleotides line up with TRBD1. Germline V lookup: CDR1 KGHSH, CDR2 LQKENI. The V segment lost 6 bases and the J segment 13 bases; nucleotides outside the gene matches: 4. This CDR3 has 11 residues. CDR3 amino acids: CASSGGQGQFF. CDR3 in DNA: TGTGCCAGCTCCGGGGGACAGGGACAGTTCTTC.

This sequence joins TRBV27 and TRBJ2-3, with 11 bases lining up with TRBD2. CDR1 and CDR2 from the germline V gene are MNHEY and SMNVEV (reference sequence). V lost 4 bases to trimming and J lost 2 bases; unmatched junction nucleotides: 8. The CDR3 covers 17 residues. This CDR3 reads CASSSGLAVQVTDTQYF. The CDR3 bases are TGTGCCAGCAGTTCGGGACTAGCGGTACAAGTCACAGATACGCAGTATTTT.